This T cell receptor (beta chain) was sequenced in a study of cytomegalovirus exposure and HLA in healthy donors. Only a few counts were recorded for this clone. Its antigen is as yet unknown. Study conclusions and caveats: Productive rates of about 87% or about 30% were seen for most TCR beta V segments in an earlier analysis.

The ends lost 0 bases at V and 5 bases at J; junction bases unmatched: 7. CDR3 length equals 15 residues. Germline CDR1 is SGHNT and CDR2 is YYREEE (reference sequence). The PCR had 60 Vbeta and 13 Jbeta primers. Clones were read by immunoSEQ multiplex PCR, and TCRdb kept only the in-frame ones, dropping some. Counted here are 150,000 or so clones, roughly 80% occurring once; the ten biggest clones make up under 4.5%. This clonotype was sampled from a woman aged 40 to 55 in good health and CMV-seronegative. This chain links TRBV5-4 with TRBJ2-5, with 7 bases lining up with TRBD1. The specimen sequenced was PBMCs. The CDR3 loop reads CASSLALDRDETQYF. The CDR3 DNA reads as TGTGCCAGCAGCTTGGCCTTAGACAGGGACGAGACCCAGTACTTC.